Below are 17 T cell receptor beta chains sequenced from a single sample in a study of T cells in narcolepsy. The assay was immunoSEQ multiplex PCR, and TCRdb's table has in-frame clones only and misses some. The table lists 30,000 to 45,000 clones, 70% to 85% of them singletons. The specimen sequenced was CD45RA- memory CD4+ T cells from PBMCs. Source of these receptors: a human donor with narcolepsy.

The CDR3 DNA is TGTGCCAGCAGCTTAGTGCGGGGCAATCAGCCCCAGCATTTT. The encoded protein is CASSLVRGNQPQHF. V is TRBV7-2 and J is TRBJ1-5; D not resolved. The CDR3 spans 14 residues. Trimming cost V 1 base and J 2 bases, with 6 bases left between them. CDR1 is SGHTA, CDR2 FQGNSA, per germline.

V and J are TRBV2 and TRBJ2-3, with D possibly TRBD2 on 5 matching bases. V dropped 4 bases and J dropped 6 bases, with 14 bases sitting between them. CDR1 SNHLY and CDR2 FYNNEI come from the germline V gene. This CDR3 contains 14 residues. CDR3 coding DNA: TGTGCCAGCAGTGTTTCGGGGTCTGGTGATACGCAGTATTTT. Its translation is CASSVSGSGDTQYF.

The CDR3 here is CASGLVQGWENEQFF. CDR3 sequence (DNA): TGTGCTAGTGGTTTGGTACAGGGATGGGAGAATGAGCAGTTCTTC. V and J are TRBV12-5 and TRBJ2-1; D perhaps matches TRBD1 (6 bases). The V end was cut by 0 bases, the J end by 7 bases, with 13 bases between. CDR1 is LGHNT and CDR2 is FRNRAP in the germline V gene. The CDR3 is 15 residues long.

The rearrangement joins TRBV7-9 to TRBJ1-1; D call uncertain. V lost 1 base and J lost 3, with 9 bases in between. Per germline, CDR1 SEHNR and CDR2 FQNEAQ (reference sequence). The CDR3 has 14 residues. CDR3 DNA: TGTGCCAGCAGCTTAGATCTCGGGGACACTGAAGCTTTCTTT. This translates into CASSLDLGDTEAFF.

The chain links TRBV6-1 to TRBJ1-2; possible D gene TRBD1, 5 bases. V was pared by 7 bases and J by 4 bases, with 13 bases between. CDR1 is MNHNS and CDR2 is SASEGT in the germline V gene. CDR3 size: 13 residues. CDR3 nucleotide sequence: TGTGCCAGCATGGGGGATCGGTTCTATGGCTACACCTTC. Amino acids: CASMGDRFYGYTF.

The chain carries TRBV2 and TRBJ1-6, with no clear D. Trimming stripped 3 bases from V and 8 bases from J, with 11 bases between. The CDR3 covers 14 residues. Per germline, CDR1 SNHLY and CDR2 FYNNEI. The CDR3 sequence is CASSEDPRYSPLHF. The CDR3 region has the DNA TGTGCCAGCAGTGAGGACCCTCGTTATTCACCCCTCCACTTT.

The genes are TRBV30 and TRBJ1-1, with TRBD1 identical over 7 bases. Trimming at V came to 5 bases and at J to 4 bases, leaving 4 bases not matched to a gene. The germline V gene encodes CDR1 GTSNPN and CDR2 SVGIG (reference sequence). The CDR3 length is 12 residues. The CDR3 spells CAWQTGATEAFF. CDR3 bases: TGTGCCTGGCAAACAGGGGCCACTGAAGCTTTCTTT.

The CDR3 region is CASSLTTSGGGEAFF. CDR3 bases: TGTGCCAGCAGCTTAACCACGTCAGGGGGAGGCGAAGCTTTCTTT. The V and J genes are TRBV7-3 and TRBJ1-1, with 7 bases identical to TRBD1. Germline V gene lookup returns CDR1 SGHTA and CDR2 FQGTGA. The CDR3 is made up of 15 amino acids. Trimming took 0 bases from V and 8 from J; bases not matched to a gene: 9.

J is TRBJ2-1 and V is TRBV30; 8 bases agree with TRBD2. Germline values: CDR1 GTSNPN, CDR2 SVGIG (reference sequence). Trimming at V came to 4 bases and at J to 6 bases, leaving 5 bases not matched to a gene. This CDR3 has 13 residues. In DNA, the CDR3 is TGTGCCTGGACGGGGGGGCCGACCAATGAGCAGTTCTTC. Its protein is CAWTGGPTNEQFF.

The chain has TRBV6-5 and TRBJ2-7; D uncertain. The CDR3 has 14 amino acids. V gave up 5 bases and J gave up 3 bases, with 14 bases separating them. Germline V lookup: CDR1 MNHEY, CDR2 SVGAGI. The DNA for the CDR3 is TGTGCCAGCAGTGGGCCTCAAGGAAACTACGAGCAGTACTTC. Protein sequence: CASSGPQGNYEQYF.

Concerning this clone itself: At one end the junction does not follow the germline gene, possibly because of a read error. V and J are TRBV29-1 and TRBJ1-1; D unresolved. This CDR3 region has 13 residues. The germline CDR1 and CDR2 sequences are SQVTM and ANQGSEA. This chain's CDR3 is CSVEGQFGTEAFF. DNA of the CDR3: TGCAGCGTCGAAGGGCAATTTGGCACTGAAGCTTTCTTT.

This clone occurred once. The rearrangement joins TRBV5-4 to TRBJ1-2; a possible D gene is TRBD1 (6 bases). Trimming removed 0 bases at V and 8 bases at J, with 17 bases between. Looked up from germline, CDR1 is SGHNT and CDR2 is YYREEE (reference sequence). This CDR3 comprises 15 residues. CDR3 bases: TGTGCCAGCAGCTTGGTGGGGGGGCTCGTCGGAGGCTACACCTTC. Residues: CASSLVGGLVGGYTF. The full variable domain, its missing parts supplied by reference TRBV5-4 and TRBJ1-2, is ETGVTQSPTHLIKTRGQQVTLRCSSQSGHNTVSWYQQALGQGPQFIFQYYREEENGRGNFPPRFSGLQFPNYSSELNVNALELDDSALYLCASSLVGGLVGGYTFGSGTRLTVV.

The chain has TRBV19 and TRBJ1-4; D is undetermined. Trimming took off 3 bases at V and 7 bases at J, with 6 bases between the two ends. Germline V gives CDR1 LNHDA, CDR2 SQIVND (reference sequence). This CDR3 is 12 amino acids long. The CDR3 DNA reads TGTGCCAGTAGTATCCTGGGTGAAAAACTGTTTTTT. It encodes CASSILGEKLFF.

This CDR3 is CATSRGQGWNEAFF. CDR3 DNA sequence: TGTGCCACCAGCAGAGGACAGGGGTGGAATGAAGCTTTCTTT. The J gene is TRBJ1-1, the V gene TRBV15, with 8 bases identical to TRBD1. The CDR3 spans 14 residues. Germline trimming cut 1 base from V and 7 bases from J; bases unmatched to any gene: 5. Germline CDR1 is LNHNV and CDR2 is YYDKDF (reference sequence).

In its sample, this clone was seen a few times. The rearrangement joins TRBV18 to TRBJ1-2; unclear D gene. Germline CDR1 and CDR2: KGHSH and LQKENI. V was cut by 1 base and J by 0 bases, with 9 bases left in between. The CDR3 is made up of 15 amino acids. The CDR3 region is CASSPQGRANYGYTF. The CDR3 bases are TGTGCCAGCTCACCACAGGGCCGAGCTAACTATGGCTACACCTTC.

Here the CDR3 DNA reads TGTGCCAGCAGCCCCGGACAGGGAGGGAAGAACACTGAAGCTTTCTTT. Its translation is CASSPGQGGKNTEAFF. The rearrangement uses TRBV7-9 and TRBJ1-1; TRBD1 aligns across 8 bases. The V and J ends lost 5 bases and 1 base, in that order; junction bases with no gene match: 9. The CDR3 length is 16 residues. CDR1 is SEHNR, CDR2 FQNEAQ, per germline (reference sequence).

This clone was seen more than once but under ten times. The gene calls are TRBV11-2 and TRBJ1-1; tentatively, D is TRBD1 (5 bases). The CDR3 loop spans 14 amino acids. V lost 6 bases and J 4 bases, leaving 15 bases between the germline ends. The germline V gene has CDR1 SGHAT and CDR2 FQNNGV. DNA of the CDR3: TGTGCCAGCAGAATAGGGGCGGATGCCACTGAAGCTTTCTTT. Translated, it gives CASRIGADATEAFF.